These 28 T cell receptor beta chains originate from one sample sequenced in a study of cytomegalovirus exposure and HLA in healthy donors. 13 Jbeta primers and 60 Vbeta primers were used for the PCR. Sequencing was performed with immunoSEQ multiplex PCR; in TCRdb, only in-frame clones are kept and a portion is missing. Counted here are about 140,000 clones, around 80% occurring once; the ten biggest clones make up less than 2%. The sequenced material came from PBMCs. Source of these receptors: a woman aged 40 to 50 in good health and CMV-seronegative.

The V and J genes are TRBV15 and TRBJ2-5; 9 bases line up with TRBD2. V lost 4 bases, J lost 1 base, and 7 bases stayed unmatched. This CDR3 has 16 amino acids. CDR1 and CDR2 from the germline V gene are LNHNV and YYDKDF (reference sequence). The DNA for the CDR3 is TGTGCCACCAGCAAGTTAAGCGGGAGGCCCCAAGAGACCCAGTACTTC. It encodes CATSKLSGRPQETQYF.

V gene TRBV7-9 combines with J gene TRBJ2-7; 7 bases are shared with TRBD1. The junction had 1 base not matched to a gene; V was cut back by 5 bases and J by 3 bases. The CDR3 is 12 residues long. The germline V gene has CDR1 SEHNR and CDR2 FQNEAQ (reference sequence). This CDR3 is CASSQGVYEQYF. The CDR3 coding sequence is TGTGCCAGCAGCCAGGGGGTCTACGAGCAGTACTTC.

The V and J genes are TRBV7-9 and TRBJ2-3, with D possibly matching TRBD2 (5 bases). CDR1 is SEHNR, CDR2 FQNEAQ, per germline (reference sequence). The V end was cut by 0 bases, the J end by 4 bases, with 5 bases between. This CDR3 comprises 13 residues. In DNA form, the CDR3 reads TGTGCCAGCAGCTTAGCTAGCGCAGATACGCAGTATTTT. This translates into CASSLASADTQYF.

The rearrangement joins TRBV27 to TRBJ2-3, with 11 nucleotides matching TRBD2. This CDR3 has 14 amino acids. The trim removed 6 bases at V and 2 bases at J, leaving 1 base unmatched. Germline CDR1 is MNHEY and CDR2 is SMNVEV (reference sequence). The CDR3 sequence: CASRGLAATDTQYF. The CDR3 DNA sequence: TGTGCCAGCAGGGGACTAGCGGCCACAGATACGCAGTATTTT.

The genes are TRBV11-3 and TRBJ2-5; a weak D match, TRBD2 (6 bases). V was cut by 4 bases and J by 5 bases, with 14 bases left in between. The CDR3 is 14 residues long. Germline-derived CDR1 and CDR2 are SGHNT and YENEEA. CDR3 amino acids: CASSSNGGTETQYF. The CDR3 DNA sequence: TGTGCCAGCAGCTCGAACGGGGGTACGGAGACCCAGTACTTC. Full variable domain (missing parts from reference TRBV11-3 and TRBJ2-5): EAGVVQSPRYKIIEKKQPVAFWCNPISGHNTLYWYLQNLGQGPELLIRYENEEAVDDSQLPKDRFSAERLKGVDSTLKIQPAELGDSAVYLCASSSNGGTETQYFGPGTRLLVL.

This sequence joins TRBV4-2 and TRBJ1-2; no clear D. CDR3 length: 15 amino acids. The germline V gene encodes CDR1 LGHNA and CDR2 YNFKEQ. V was cut by 0 bases and J by 3 bases, with 11 bases left in between. The CDR3 DNA follows: TGTGCCAGCAGCCAAGATCAGGCCACACACTATGGCTACACCTTC. Its protein product is CASSQDQATHYGYTF.

The gene calls are TRBV7-9 and TRBJ1-4, with D maybe TRBD1 (5 bases). The V gene lost 3 bases and the J gene lost 8 bases, with 10 bases spanning the gap. The CDR3 length is 13 residues. Germline V CDR1 and CDR2: SEHNR, FQNEAQ (reference sequence). CDR3 sequence (DNA): TGTGCCAGCAGCTTCAGGGATTTAGAAAAACTGTTTTTT. Protein: CASSFRDLEKLFF.

The chain joins TRBV9 to TRBJ2-3, with 11 bases fitting TRBD2. The CDR3 is 16 amino acids. V lost 0 bases, J lost 6 bases, and 6 bases stayed unmatched. Germline V gene sequence: CDR1 SGDLS, CDR2 YYNGEE. The CDR3 is CASSVASGRSGDTQYF. The CDR3 nucleotides read TGTGCCAGCAGCGTAGCTAGCGGGAGGAGCGGGGATACGCAGTATTTT.

This rearrangement joins TRBV28 to TRBJ1-6; D perhaps matches TRBD1 (6 bases). CDR3 length: 16 residues. The ends were cut back, 6 bases at V and 6 bases at J, with 18 bases in the middle. Germline V lookup: CDR1 MDHEN, CDR2 SYDVKM. CDR3 amino acids: CASSLRSTGSNSPLHF. CDR3 DNA sequence: TGTGCCAGCAGCTTAAGGTCGACAGGTTCTAATTCACCCCTCCACTTT.

V gene TRBV5-1 combines with J gene TRBJ2-7; 13 bases fit TRBD2. Trimming cost V 4 bases and J 3 bases; bases outside gene matches: 13. From germline, CDR1 is SGHRS and CDR2 YFSETQ. The length of the CDR3 is 18 residues. CDR3 in amino acids: CASSIIGLAGAFNYEQYF. The CDR3 DNA follows: TGCGCCAGCAGCATCATCGGACTAGCGGGAGCGTTCAACTACGAGCAGTACTTC. The full variable domain, completed using reference TRBV5-1 and TRBJ2-7, is KAGVTQTPRYLIKTRGQQVTLSCSPISGHRSVSWYQQTPGQGLQFLFEYFSETQRNKGNFPGRFSGRQFSNSRSEMNVSTLELGDSALYLCASSIIGLAGAFNYEQYFGPGTRLTVT.

The V and J genes are TRBV7-2 and TRBJ1-5; unclear D gene. Germline values: CDR1 SGHTA, CDR2 FQGNSA. The CDR3 consists of 13 residues. V was trimmed by 2 bases and J by 4 bases, leaving 6 bases between them. In nucleotides, the CDR3 is TGTGCCAGCAGCTTAAATTCTAATCAGCCCCAGCATTTT. Its translation: CASSLNSNQPQHF.

J is TRBJ2-1 and V is TRBV6-6; 7 bases agree with TRBD2. The CDR3 is made up of 15 amino acids. Per germline, CDR1 MNHNY and CDR2 SVGAGI (reference sequence). V shed 8 bases and J 12 bases; nucleotides not matched to a gene: 19. The chain's CDR3 is CASGPGERDRRGQFF. CDR3 coding DNA: TGTGCCAGCGGCCCTGGCGAGCGGGACCGACGAGGGCAGTTCTTC.

The CDR3 loop is CASSLGGRGTEAFF. CDR3 nucleotide sequence: TGTGCCAGCAGTTTAGGGGGCAGGGGCACTGAAGCTTTCTTT. The J gene is TRBJ1-1, the V gene TRBV6-6; the match to TRBD1 covers 7 bases. V dropped 4 bases and J dropped 4; count of bases not matched to a gene: 6. The CDR3 is 14 amino acids. CDR1 is MNHNY and CDR2 is SVGAGI in the germline V gene (reference sequence).

J is TRBJ2-5 and V is TRBV27; TRBD1 is a possible D gene (6 bases). TRBJ2-7 matches the DNA end more closely, so the J call is doubtful. The CDR3 covers 13 residues. Germline V gene sequence: CDR1 MNHEY, CDR2 SMNVEV (reference sequence). This CDR3 reads CASGAGVWYEQYF. The CDR3 coding sequence is TGTGCCAGCGGGGCAGGGGTTTGGTACGAGCAGTACTTC.

This clone was seen more than once but under ten times. J is TRBJ2-1 and V is TRBV5-1, with TRBD1 matching 9 bases. Losses at the gene ends were 0 bases for V and 2 bases for J; bases not matched to a gene: 3. Germline V gives CDR1 SGHRS, CDR2 YFSETQ. The CDR3 has 16 amino acids. The CDR3 DNA is TGCGCCAGCAGCTTGGGCTGGACAGGGGCCTACAATGAGCAGTTCTTC. As protein: CASSLGWTGAYNEQFF.

This chain uses TRBV7-7 with TRBJ2-5, with D perhaps matching TRBD2 (6 bases). The CDR3 runs to 17 residues. Germline CDR1 SSHAT, CDR2 FNYEAQ (reference sequence). With 6 bases removed from V and 0 bases from J, the gap between germline ends came to 20 bases. This CDR3 reads CASRFTDGWGDQETQYF. DNA of the CDR3: TGTGCCAGCAGATTCACGGACGGGTGGGGGGACCAAGAGACCCAGTACTTC.

This sequence joins TRBV30 and TRBJ2-1; 8 bases are shared with TRBD1. The CDR3 is 14 amino acids. V was pared by 3 bases and J by 7 bases, with 8 bases of the junction left unmatched. Germline V gives CDR1 GTSNPN, CDR2 SVGIG (reference sequence). CDR3 sequence (DNA): TGTGCCTGGAGCGACACAGGGGGAGGAAATGAGCAGTTCTTC. Residues: CAWSDTGGGNEQFF. Filled out from reference TRBV30 and TRBJ2-1, the complete variable domain reads SQTIHQWPATLVQPVGSPLSLECTVEGTSNPNLYWYRQAAGRGLQLLFYSVGIGQISSEVPQNLSASRPQDRQFILSSKKLLLSDSGFYLCAWSDTGGGNEQFFGPGTRLTVL.

The DNA for the CDR3 is TGCGCCAGCAGCCCGGGAAACACCATATATTTT. Its translation is CASSPGNTIYF. The rearrangement joins TRBV4-1 to TRBJ1-3; D call uncertain. CDR1 and CDR2 (germline): MGHRA, YSYEKL. Trimming stripped 4 bases from V and 4 bases from J, with 2 bases between. The CDR3 runs 11 residues.

The genes are TRBV4-1 and TRBJ1-2; D unclear. Trimming pared 0 bases from V and 13 bases from J, leaving 18 bases between. There are 14 residues in the CDR3. Germline V gives CDR1 MGHRA, CDR2 YSYEKL. CDR3 sequence: CASSQDVPQRSPTF. In DNA form, the CDR3 reads TGCGCCAGCAGCCAAGATGTTCCGCAGCGTTCGCCCACCTTC.

This sequence joins TRBV28 and TRBJ1-4, with D uncertain. The CDR3 consists of 17 residues. The V end lost 7 bases, the J end lost 4 bases, and 22 bases lay between the germline ends. CDR1 is MDHEN, CDR2 SYDVKM, per germline. The DNA for the CDR3 is TGTGCCAGCAACCATCCCCGGTGGGTGTCGGGTAATGAAAAACTGTTTTTT. It specifies CASNHPRWVSGNEKLFF.

On this clone itself: Sequence at one end of the junction differs from germline and may be a read error. The chain couples TRBV28 to TRBJ2-1; D ambiguous. Germline V gene data show CDR1 as MDHEN and CDR2 as SYDVKM. CDR3 length: 11 residues. The CDR3, as DNA: TGTGCCAGCAGCACCTATAATGAGCAGTTCTTC. Translation gives CASSTYNEQFF.

The V call is TRBV5-1, the J call TRBJ1-1, with a weak D call TRBD1 (5 bases). The ends were cut back, 4 bases at V and 8 bases at J, with 15 bases in the middle. Germline V CDR1 and CDR2: SGHRS, YFSETQ. This CDR3 spans 13 amino acids. CDR3 sequence (DNA): TGCGCCAGCAGCCCCGCCAGCAGGGCCGAAGCTTTCTTT. Its translation is CASSPASRAEAFF.

The chain carries TRBV6-5 and TRBJ1-2; D is unclear. V lost 2 bases and J lost 6, with 19 bases in between. Germline CDR1 is MNHEY and CDR2 is SVGAGI. This CDR3 is 16 amino acids long. Here the CDR3 DNA reads TGTGCCAGCAGTTACCATCGAGTAAGTTCCCTTGATGGCTACACCTTC. It translates to CASSYHRVSSLDGYTF.

This chain links TRBV5-1 with TRBJ2-3, with D possibly matching TRBD2 (5 bases). The CDR3 has 15 amino acids. The V and J ends lost 0 bases and 2 bases respectively, with 10 bases between them. Germline loops: CDR1 SGHRS, CDR2 YFSETQ. CDR3 sequence reads: CASSLAAGHTDTQYF. CDR3 nucleotide sequence: TGCGCCAGCAGCTTGGCCGCGGGCCACACAGATACGCAGTATTTT. The variable domain in full, with the rest retrieved from reference TRBV5-1 and TRBJ2-3, is KAGVTQTPRYLIKTRGQQVTLSCSPISGHRSVSWYQQTPGQGLQFLFEYFSETQRNKGNFPGRFSGRQFSNSRSEMNVSTLELGDSALYLCASSLAAGHTDTQYFGPGTRLTVL.

CDR3 DNA sequence: TGTGCCAGTAGTAAGGGGATTCCGGGACAGGGCCTCTACGAGCAGTACTTC. Translating gives CASSKGIPGQGLYEQYF. This chain connects TRBV19 to TRBJ2-7; 9 nucleotides align to TRBD1. Per the germline V gene, CDR1 is LNHDA and CDR2 is SQIVND (reference sequence). This CDR3 has 17 amino acids. V trimming: 4 bases; J trimming: 3 bases; junction bases outside the gene matches: 13.

The chain couples TRBV10-3 to TRBJ2-5; 8 bases are shared with TRBD1. The ends lost 3 bases at V and 9 bases at J; junction bases unmatched: 6. CDR3 length: 13 amino acids. CDR1 ENHRY and CDR2 SYGVKD come from the germline V gene. CDR3 region: CAISESGGIAQYF. The DNA for the CDR3 is TGTGCCATCAGTGAATCAGGGGGCATTGCCCAGTACTTC.

The CDR3 spells CSVEARESRGETQYF. The CDR3 nucleotides read TGCAGCGTTGAAGCTCGGGAATCCCGGGGAGAGACCCAGTACTTC. The chain uses TRBV29-1 and TRBJ2-5; TRBD2 is a possible D gene (5 bases). CDR1 is SQVTM and CDR2 is ANQGSEA in the germline V gene. This CDR3 is 15 amino acids long. Trimming took 1 base from V and 4 from J, leaving 16 bases between them.

The rearrangement links TRBV6-5 to TRBJ1-4; TRBD1 matches 9 bases. After removal of 2 bases from V and 8 bases from J, the junction contained 6 bases not matched to a gene. Per germline, CDR1 MNHEY and CDR2 SVGAGI. The CDR3 loop spans 15 amino acids. For the CDR3, the DNA is TGTGCCAGCAGTTACGGAGGGACAGGGAGGGAAAAACTGTTTTTT. Its protein is CASSYGGTGREKLFF.